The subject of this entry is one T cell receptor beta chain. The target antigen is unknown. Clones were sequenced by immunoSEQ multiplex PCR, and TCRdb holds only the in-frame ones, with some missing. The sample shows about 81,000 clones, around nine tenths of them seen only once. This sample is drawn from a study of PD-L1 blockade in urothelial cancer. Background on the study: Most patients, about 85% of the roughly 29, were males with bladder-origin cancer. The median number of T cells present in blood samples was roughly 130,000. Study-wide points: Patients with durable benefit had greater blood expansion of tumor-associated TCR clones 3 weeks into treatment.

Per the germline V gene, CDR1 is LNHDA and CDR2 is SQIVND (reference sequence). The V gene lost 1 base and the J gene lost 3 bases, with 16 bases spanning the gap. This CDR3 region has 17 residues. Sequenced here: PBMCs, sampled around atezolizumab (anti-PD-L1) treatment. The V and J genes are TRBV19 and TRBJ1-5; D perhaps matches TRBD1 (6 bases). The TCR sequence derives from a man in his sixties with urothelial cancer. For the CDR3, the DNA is TGTGCCAGTAGTATAGGACAGGAATTAAGACTCAATCAGCCCCAGCATTTT. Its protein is CASSIGQELRLNQPQHF.